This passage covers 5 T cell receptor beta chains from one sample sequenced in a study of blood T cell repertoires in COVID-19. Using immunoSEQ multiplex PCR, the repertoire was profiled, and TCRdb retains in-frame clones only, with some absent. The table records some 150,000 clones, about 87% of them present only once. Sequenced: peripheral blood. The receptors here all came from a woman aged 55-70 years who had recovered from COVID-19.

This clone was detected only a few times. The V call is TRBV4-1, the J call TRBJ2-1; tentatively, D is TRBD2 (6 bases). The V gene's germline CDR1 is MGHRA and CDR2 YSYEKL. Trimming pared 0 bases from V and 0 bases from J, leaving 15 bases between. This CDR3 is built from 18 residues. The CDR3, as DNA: TGCGCCAGCAGCCAAGAAGTCTCGGACGGGAGCTCCTACAATGAGCAGTTCTTC. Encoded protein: CASSQEVSDGSSYNEQFF.

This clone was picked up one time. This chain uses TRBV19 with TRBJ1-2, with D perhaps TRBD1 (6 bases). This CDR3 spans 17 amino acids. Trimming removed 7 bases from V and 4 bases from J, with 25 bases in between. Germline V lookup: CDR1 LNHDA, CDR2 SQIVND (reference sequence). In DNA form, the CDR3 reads TGTGCCAGTACCCCCCAGGCAGGGGCGGGCGTCTTCTATGGCTACACCTTC. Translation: CASTPQAGAGVFYGYTF.

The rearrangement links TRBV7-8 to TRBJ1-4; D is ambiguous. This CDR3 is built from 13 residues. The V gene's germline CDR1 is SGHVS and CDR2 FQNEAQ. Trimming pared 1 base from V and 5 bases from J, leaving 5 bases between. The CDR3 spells CASSLGGNEKLFF. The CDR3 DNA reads TGTGCCAGCAGCTTAGGAGGGAATGAAAAACTGTTTTTT.

The DNA for the CDR3 is TGTGCCAGCACTAGAAACAGGGTCCACGAGCAGTACTTC. It translates to CASTRNRVHEQYF. The rearrangement joins TRBV28 to TRBJ2-7; D is possibly TRBD1 (6 bases). V was trimmed by 7 bases and J by 5 bases, leaving 15 bases between them. Germline CDR1 and CDR2: MDHEN and SYDVKM. This CDR3 has 13 residues.

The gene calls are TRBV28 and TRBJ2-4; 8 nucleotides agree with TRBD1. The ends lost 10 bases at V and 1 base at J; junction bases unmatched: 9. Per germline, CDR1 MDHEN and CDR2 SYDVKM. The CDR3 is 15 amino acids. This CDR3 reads CATSQGALAKNIQYF. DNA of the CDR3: TGTGCCACATCTCAGGGGGCCTTGGCCAAAAACATTCAGTACTTC.